Listed below are T cell receptor beta chains from one sample, sequenced in a study of T cells in Graves' hyperthyroidism and ophthalmopathy. MiXCR was run by TCRdb on the multiplex PCR reads, yielding one entry per CDR3 protein. The sample holds 250,000 to 400,000 distinct CDR3 sequences, roughly 15% seen once. Material for sequencing was blood. The receptor set was obtained from a woman in her forties with Graves' ophthalmopathy. The CDR3 runs from the conserved cysteine through the conserved F or W. The D gene is left open where the match is weak. Part of the rows lack a size; the others show once, few, many or a class for expanded clones.

clone size: many; D gene: NA; V gene: TRBV25-1; CDR3 length: 12; J gene: TRBJ1-1; CDR3 protein: CASSDRDLGAFF; CDR3 DNA: TGTGCCAGCAGTGATCGAGATCTAGGGGCTTTCTTT
clone size: many; D gene: NA; V gene: TRBV6-5; CDR3 length: 16; J gene: TRBJ1-2; CDR3 protein: CASSYSNPGTGYGYTF; CDR3 DNA: TGTGCCAGCAGTTACTCGAATCCGGGTACGGGCTATGGCTACACCTTC
clone size: few; D gene: TRBD1; V gene: TRBV5-1; CDR3 length: 15; J gene: TRBJ2-2; CDR3 protein: CASSPGTGATGELFF; CDR3 DNA: TGCGCCAGCAGCCCCGGGACAGGTGCCACCGGGGAGCTGTTTTTT
clone size: NA; D gene: TRBD2; V gene: TRBV20-1; CDR3 length: 15; J gene: TRBJ2-1; CDR3 protein: CSARDRAGGYNEQFF; CDR3 DNA: TGCAGTGCTAGAGATAGGGCGGGAGGCTACAATGAGCAGTTCTTC
clone size: many; D gene: NA; V gene: TRBV11-2; CDR3 length: 15; J gene: TRBJ1-1; CDR3 protein: CASSSRNGGNTEAFF; CDR3 DNA: TGTGCCAGCAGCTCACGAAACGGGGGGAACACTGAAGCTTTCTTT
clone size: many; D gene: NA; V gene: TRBV28; CDR3 length: 16; J gene: TRBJ2-3; CDR3 protein: CASSTLAEASTDTQYF; CDR3 DNA: TGTGCCAGCAGTACCTTAGCGGAAGCTAGCACAGATACGCAGTATTTT
clone size: many; D gene: TRBD2; V gene: TRBV20-1; CDR3 length: 17; J gene: TRBJ2-1; CDR3 protein: CSARFSSGRVNYNEQFF; CDR3 DNA: TGCAGTGCTAGATTCTCTAGCGGGAGAGTGAACTACAATGAGCAGTTCTTC
clone size: NA; D gene: NA; V gene: TRBV7-8; CDR3 length: 15; J gene: TRBJ2-1; CDR3 protein: CASSRDRGGLNEQFF; CDR3 DNA: TGTGCCAGCAGCAGAGACAGGGGAGGGCTTAATGAGCAGTTCTTC
clone size: many; D gene: NA; V gene: TRBV12-3/TRBV12-4; CDR3 length: 13; J gene: TRBJ1-2; CDR3 protein: CASRIGQSVGYTF; CDR3 DNA: TGTGCCAGCAGGATCGGGCAAAGTGTAGGCTACACCTTC
clone size: few; D gene: NA; V gene: TRBV2; CDR3 length: 14; J gene: TRBJ1-5; CDR3 protein: CASSDPPGNQPQHF; CDR3 DNA: TGTGCCAGCAGTGACCCCCCGGGAAATCAGCCCCAGCATTTT
clone size: NA; D gene: NA; V gene: TRBV9; CDR3 length: 16; J gene: TRBJ2-3; CDR3 protein: CASGGPVRGRIDTQYF; CDR3 DNA: TGTGCCAGCGGAGGGCCGGTAAGGGGGCGCATAGATACGCAGTATTTT
clone size: many; D gene: TRBD1; V gene: TRBV12-3/TRBV12-4; CDR3 length: 14; J gene: TRBJ2-7; CDR3 protein: CASTWGQGPYEQYF; CDR3 DNA: TGTGCCAGCACCTGGGGACAGGGACCCTACGAGCAGTACTTC
clone size: many; D gene: TRBD1; V gene: TRBV6-1; CDR3 length: 17; J gene: TRBJ1-3; CDR3 protein: CASTRAGGHGRGNTIYF; CDR3 DNA: TGTGCCAGCACCAGGGCAGGGGGCCACGGACGTGGAAACACCATATATTTT
clone size: many; D gene: NA; V gene: TRBV6-1; CDR3 length: 15; J gene: TRBJ2-3; CDR3 protein: CASSFLRGGTDTQYF; CDR3 DNA: TGTGCCAGCAGTTTTTTGCGAGGGGGCACAGATACGCAGTATTTT
clone size: many; D gene: NA; V gene: TRBV20-1; CDR3 length: 12; J gene: TRBJ1-4; CDR3 protein: CSASQGGEKLFF; CDR3 DNA: TGCAGTGCTAGCCAGGGTGGAGAAAAACTGTTTTTT
clone size: few; D gene: TRBD2; V gene: TRBV12-3/TRBV12-4; CDR3 length: 17; J gene: TRBJ2-1; CDR3 protein: CASSLALAGASYNEQFF; CDR3 DNA: TGTGCCAGCAGTTTAGCGCTAGCGGGAGCCTCCTACAATGAGCAGTTCTTC
clone size: NA; D gene: TRBD2; V gene: TRBV13; CDR3 length: 19; J gene: TRBJ2-4; CDR3 protein: CASSSYGLAGTLAKNIQYF; CDR3 DNA: TGTGCCAGCAGCTCATACGGACTAGCGGGGACCCTAGCCAAAAACATTCAGTACTTC
clone size: many; D gene: TRBD2; V gene: TRBV7-2; CDR3 length: 16; J gene: TRBJ2-3; CDR3 protein: CASSLVGGAPHGTQYF; CDR3 DNA: TGTGCCAGCAGCTTAGTGGGAGGGGCACCACACGGTACGCAGTATTTT
clone size: many; D gene: NA; V gene: TRBV20-1; CDR3 length: 13; J gene: TRBJ1-1; CDR3 protein: CSARQGNSGEAFF; CDR3 DNA: TGCAGTGCTAGACAGGGCAATAGTGGTGAAGCTTTCTTT
clone size: once; D gene: NA; V gene: TRBV18; CDR3 length: 18; J gene: TRBJ1-1; CDR3 protein: CASSSNRRGISRNTEAFF; CDR3 DNA: TGTGCCAGCTCATCAAACCGGAGGGGGATCAGTAGGAATACTGAAGCTTTCTTT
clone size: many; D gene: NA; V gene: TRBV3-1; CDR3 length: 11; J gene: TRBJ1-2; CDR3 protein: CASSTVYGYTF; CDR3 DNA: TGTGCCAGCAGCACGGTTTATGGCTACACCTTC
clone size: NA; D gene: NA; V gene: TRBV28; CDR3 length: 12; J gene: TRBJ2-7; CDR3 protein: CASMEGSHEQYF; CDR3 DNA: TGTGCCAGCATGGAGGGGTCCCACGAGCAGTACTTC
clone size: NA; D gene: NA; V gene: TRBV14; CDR3 length: 12; J gene: TRBJ2-1; CDR3 protein: CASSQDLWGQFF; CDR3 DNA: TGTGCCAGCAGCCAAGATCTATGGGGGCAGTTCTTC
clone size: many; D gene: NA; V gene: TRBV11-3; CDR3 length: 14; J gene: TRBJ2-5; CDR3 protein: CASSLGEGTETQYF; CDR3 DNA: TGTGCCAGCAGCTTAGGTGAAGGAACGGAGACCCAGTACTTC
clone size: many; D gene: NA; V gene: TRBV2; CDR3 length: 16; J gene: TRBJ1-1; CDR3 protein: CASRILLRARNTEAFF; CDR3 DNA: TGTGCCAGCAGGATATTGTTACGAGCCCGGAACACTGAAGCTTTCTTT
clone size: NA; D gene: NA; V gene: TRBV7-9; CDR3 length: 15; J gene: TRBJ2-3; CDR3 protein: CASSQVHAFTDTQYF; CDR3 DNA: TGTGCCAGCAGCCAAGTACATGCCTTCACAGATACGCAGTATTTT
clone size: many; D gene: NA; V gene: TRBV20-1; CDR3 length: 15; J gene: TRBJ1-5; CDR3 protein: CSARPTKGSNQPQHF; CDR3 DNA: TGCAGTGCTAGGCCGACGAAGGGTAGCAATCAGCCCCAGCATTTT
clone size: few; D gene: TRBD2; V gene: TRBV20-1; CDR3 length: 15; J gene: TRBJ2-1; CDR3 protein: CSARGWRELNNEQFF; CDR3 DNA: TGCAGTGCTAGAGGGTGGCGGGAGCTGAACAATGAGCAGTTCTTC
clone size: many; D gene: TRBD1; V gene: TRBV5-1; CDR3 length: 15; J gene: TRBJ1-4; CDR3 protein: CASSAGTGLNEKLFF; CDR3 DNA: TGCGCCAGCAGCGCCGGGACAGGGTTAAATGAAAAACTGTTTTTT
clone size: many; D gene: NA; V gene: TRBV4-1; CDR3 length: 15; J gene: TRBJ2-7; CDR3 protein: CASSQDQGMGSVQYF; CDR3 DNA: TGCGCCAGCAGCCAAGATCAAGGTATGGGTTCAGTGCAGTACTTC
clone size: few; D gene: NA; V gene: TRBV6-1; CDR3 length: 11; J gene: TRBJ1-1; CDR3 protein: CANRRELGAFF; CDR3 DNA: TGTGCCAACAGAAGAGAACTAGGGGCTTTCTTT
clone size: many; D gene: NA; V gene: TRBV10-3; CDR3 length: 14; J gene: TRBJ1-1; CDR3 protein: CAISESSVNTEAFF; CDR3 DNA: TGTGCCATCAGTGAGTCGAGTGTGAACACTGAAGCTTTCTTT
clone size: few; D gene: NA; V gene: TRBV18; CDR3 length: 15; J gene: TRBJ2-3; CDR3 protein: CASSPPVELGDTQYF; CDR3 DNA: TGTGCCAGCTCACCTCCCGTGGAGTTGGGGGATACGCAGTATTTT
clone size: many; D gene: TRBD2; V gene: TRBV29-1; CDR3 length: 14; J gene: TRBJ2-5; CDR3 protein: CSVYGTSGQETQYF; CDR3 DNA: TGCAGCGTGTACGGGACTAGCGGGCAAGAGACCCAGTACTTC
clone size: many; D gene: TRBD2; V gene: TRBV24-1; CDR3 length: 15; J gene: TRBJ2-7; CDR3 protein: CATSDSAGTRTEQYF; CDR3 DNA: TGTGCCACCAGTGATTCCGCCGGGACTAGGACAGAGCAGTACTTC
clone size: few; D gene: NA; V gene: TRBV11-3; CDR3 length: 13; J gene: TRBJ1-2; CDR3 protein: CASSHGWNYGYTF; CDR3 DNA: TGTGCCAGCAGCCATGGATGGAACTATGGCTACACCTTC
clone size: many; D gene: TRBD2; V gene: TRBV2; CDR3 length: 17; J gene: TRBJ2-1; CDR3 protein: CASNYLAGLGAGNEQFF; CDR3 DNA: TGTGCCAGCAATTACTTGGCGGGACTAGGGGCCGGTAATGAGCAGTTCTTC
clone size: many; D gene: NA; V gene: TRBV30; CDR3 length: 13; J gene: TRBJ1-2; CDR3 protein: CAWGPGGYYGYTF; CDR3 DNA: TGTGCCTGGGGACCGGGGGGGTACTATGGCTACACCTTC
clone size: NA; D gene: NA; V gene: TRBV4-2; CDR3 length: 15; J gene: TRBJ1-2; CDR3 protein: CASSQVRRDYGGYTF; CDR3 DNA: TGTGCCAGCAGCCAAGTCCGCAGGGATTATGGTGGCTACACCTTC
clone size: NA; D gene: NA; V gene: TRBV20-1; CDR3 length: 15; J gene: TRBJ1-5; CDR3 protein: CSARVPGLLDQPQHF; CDR3 DNA: TGCAGTGCTAGGGTCCCGGGCCTCCTAGATCAGCCCCAGCATTTT
clone size: many; D gene: NA; V gene: TRBV7-6; CDR3 length: 13; J gene: TRBJ1-2; CDR3 protein: CASSRTEYYGYTF; CDR3 DNA: TGTGCCAGCAGCCGGACAGAGTACTATGGCTACACCTTC
clone size: many; D gene: NA; V gene: TRBV7-9; CDR3 length: 12; J gene: TRBJ2-5; CDR3 protein: CASSSEAGYSYF; CDR3 DNA: TGTGCCAGCAGCTCCGAGGCAGGGTATTCGTACTTC
clone size: NA; D gene: NA; V gene: TRBV3-1; CDR3 length: 15; J gene: TRBJ2-7; CDR3 protein: CASSQARENSYEQYF; CDR3 DNA: TGTGCCAGCAGCCAAGCAAGGGAAAACTCCTACGAGCAGTACTTC
clone size: NA; D gene: TRBD2; V gene: TRBV4-1; CDR3 length: 14; J gene: TRBJ2-5; CDR3 protein: CASSRPGLQETQYF; CDR3 DNA: TGCGCCAGCAGCCGACCGGGACTACAAGAGACCCAGTACTTC
clone size: NA; D gene: NA; V gene: TRBV5-5; CDR3 length: 13; J gene: TRBJ2-2; CDR3 protein: CAGRDGVSGELFF; CDR3 DNA: TGTGCCGGGCGGGACGGTGTTTCCGGGGAGCTGTTTTTT
clone size: many; D gene: TRBD2; V gene: TRBV2; CDR3 length: 15; J gene: TRBJ2-3; CDR3 protein: CASTVAGGATDTQYF; CDR3 DNA: TGTGCCAGCACGGTAGCGGGGGGCGCAACAGATACGCAGTATTTT
clone size: NA; D gene: NA; V gene: TRBV2; CDR3 length: 14; J gene: TRBJ2-4; CDR3 protein: CASRGGGAGNVQYF; CDR3 DNA: TGTGCCAGCAGAGGAGGGGGCGCGGGAAACGTTCAGTACTTC
clone size: NA; D gene: TRBD2; V gene: TRBV20-1; CDR3 length: 14; J gene: TRBJ2-1; CDR3 protein: CSAQRGTSGNEQFF; CDR3 DNA: TGCAGTGCCCAAAGGGGGACTAGCGGCAATGAGCAGTTCTTC
clone size: NA; D gene: NA; V gene: TRBV7-8; CDR3 length: 12; J gene: TRBJ2-3; CDR3 protein: CATGWSTDTQYF; CDR3 DNA: TGTGCCACGGGATGGAGCACAGATACGCAGTATTTT
clone size: NA; D gene: NA; V gene: TRBV19; CDR3 length: 15; J gene: TRBJ2-1; CDR3 protein: CASSMFPPRNDEQFF; CDR3 DNA: TGTGCCAGTAGTATGTTCCCACCGAGAAACGATGAGCAGTTCTTC
clone size: many; D gene: TRBD1; V gene: TRBV2; CDR3 length: 15; J gene: TRBJ2-1; CDR3 protein: CASSAKGTGAVEQFF; CDR3 DNA: TGTGCCAGCAGTGCAAAAGGGACAGGGGCCGTTGAGCAGTTCTTC
clone size: many; D gene: NA; V gene: TRBV2; CDR3 length: 14; J gene: TRBJ1-2; CDR3 protein: CASSVRPGLDGYTF; CDR3 DNA: TGTGCCAGCAGTGTGCGGCCTGGATTAGATGGCTACACCTTC